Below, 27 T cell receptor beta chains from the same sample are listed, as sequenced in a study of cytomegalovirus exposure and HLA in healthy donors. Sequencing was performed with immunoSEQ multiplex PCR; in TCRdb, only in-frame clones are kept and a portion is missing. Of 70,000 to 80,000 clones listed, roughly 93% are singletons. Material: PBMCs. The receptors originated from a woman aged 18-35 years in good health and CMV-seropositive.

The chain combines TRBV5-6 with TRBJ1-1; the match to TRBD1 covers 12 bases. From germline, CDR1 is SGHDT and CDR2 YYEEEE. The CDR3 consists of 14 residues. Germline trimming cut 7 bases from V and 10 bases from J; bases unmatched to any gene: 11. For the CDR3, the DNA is TGTGCCAGCCTATCAAATTGGGACAGGGGGCGAGCTTTCTTT. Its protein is CASLSNWDRGRAFF.

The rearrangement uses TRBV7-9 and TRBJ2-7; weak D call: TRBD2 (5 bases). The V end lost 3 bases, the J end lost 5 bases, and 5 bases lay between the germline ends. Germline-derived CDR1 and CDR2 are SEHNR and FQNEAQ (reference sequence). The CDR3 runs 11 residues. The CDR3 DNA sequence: TGTGCCAGCAGCTTGGGAGACGAGCAGTACTTC. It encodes CASSLGDEQYF.

DNA of the CDR3: TGTGCCAGCAGCGCCGGACAGGATATTTACAATGAGCAGTTCTTC. Translated: CASSAGQDIYNEQFF. V is TRBV9 and J is TRBJ2-1; TRBD1 aligns across 7 bases. V shed 3 bases and J 4 bases; nucleotides not matched to a gene: 7. Germline V gene data show CDR1 as SGDLS and CDR2 as YYNGEE. The CDR3 has 15 residues.

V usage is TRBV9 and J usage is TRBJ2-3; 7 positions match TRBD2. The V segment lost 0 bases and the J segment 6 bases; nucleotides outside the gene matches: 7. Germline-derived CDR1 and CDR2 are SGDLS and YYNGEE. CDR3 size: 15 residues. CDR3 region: CASSVGPSGMDTQYF. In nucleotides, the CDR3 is TGTGCCAGCAGCGTAGGGCCTAGCGGAATGGATACGCAGTATTTT.

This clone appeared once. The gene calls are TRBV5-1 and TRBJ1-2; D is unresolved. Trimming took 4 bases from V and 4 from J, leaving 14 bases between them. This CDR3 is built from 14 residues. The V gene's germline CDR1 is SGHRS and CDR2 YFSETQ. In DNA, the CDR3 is TGCGCCAGCAGCCCGCTTGGGGAGATCTATGGCTACACCTTC. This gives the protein CASSPLGEIYGYTF.

In nucleotides, the CDR3 is TGCGCCAGCAACCAGGGACAGGCCTACGAGCAGTACTTC. It is translated as CASNQGQAYEQYF. This rearrangement joins TRBV5-1 to TRBJ2-7; 8 nucleotides agree with TRBD1. CDR1 and CDR2 (germline): SGHRS, YFSETQ. V lost 6 bases, J lost 2 bases, and 4 bases stayed unmatched. The CDR3 covers 13 residues. Full variable domain (rest looked up from reference TRBV5-1 and TRBJ2-7): KAGVTQTPRYLIKTRGQQVTLSCSPISGHRSVSWYQQTPGQGLQFLFEYFSETQRNKGNFPGRFSGRQFSNSRSEMNVSTLELGDSALYLCASNQGQAYEQYFGPGTRLTVT.

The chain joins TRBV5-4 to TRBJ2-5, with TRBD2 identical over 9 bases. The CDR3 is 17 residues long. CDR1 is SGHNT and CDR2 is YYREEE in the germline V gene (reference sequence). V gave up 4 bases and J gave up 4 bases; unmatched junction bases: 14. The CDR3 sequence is CASSPGVVRGGGETQYF. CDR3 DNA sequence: TGTGCCAGCAGCCCCGGGGTCGTGCGGGGGGGCGGAGAGACCCAGTACTTC.

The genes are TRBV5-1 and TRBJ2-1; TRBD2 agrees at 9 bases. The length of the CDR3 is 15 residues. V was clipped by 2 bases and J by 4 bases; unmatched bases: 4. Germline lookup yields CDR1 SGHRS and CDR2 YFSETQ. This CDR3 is CASSLSGGLYNEQFF. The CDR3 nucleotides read TGCGCCAGCAGCTTAAGCGGGGGGCTTTACAATGAGCAGTTCTTC.

Written as DNA, the CDR3 is TGTGCCAGCGCGGGGACAGGGGGCTCCCCTGGGGCCAACGTCCTGACTTTC. Translation gives CASAGTGGSPGANVLTF. The gene calls are TRBV25-1 and TRBJ2-6; 12 positions match TRBD1. Germline CDR1 MGHDK, CDR2 SYGVNS. This CDR3 comprises 17 residues. V lost 8 bases and J lost 2; bases outside the gene matches: 7.

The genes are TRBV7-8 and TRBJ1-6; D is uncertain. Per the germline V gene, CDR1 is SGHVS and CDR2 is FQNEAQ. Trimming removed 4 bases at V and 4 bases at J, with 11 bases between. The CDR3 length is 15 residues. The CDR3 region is CASSSVNTYNSPLHF. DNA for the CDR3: TGTGCCAGCAGCTCTGTAAACACGTATAATTCACCCCTCCACTTT.

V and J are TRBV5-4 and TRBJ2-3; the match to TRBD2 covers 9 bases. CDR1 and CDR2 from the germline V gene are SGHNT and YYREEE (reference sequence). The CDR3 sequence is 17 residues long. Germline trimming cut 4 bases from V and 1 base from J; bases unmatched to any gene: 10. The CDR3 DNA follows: TGTGCCAGCAGCGGGAGGGTCCGGACTAGCGGCACAGATACGCAGTATTTT. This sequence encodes CASSGRVRTSGTDTQYF.

The CDR3 sequence: CASSQGGASGRIVELFF. The CDR3 DNA is TGCGCCAGCAGCCAAGGGGGGGCTAGCGGGAGGATCGTGGAGCTGTTTTTT. The V gene is TRBV4-3, the J gene TRBJ2-2; 11 positions agree with TRBD2. This CDR3 is built from 17 residues. CDR1 and CDR2 from the germline V gene are LGHNA and YSLEER. V lost 1 base and J lost 10; bases outside the gene matches: 11.

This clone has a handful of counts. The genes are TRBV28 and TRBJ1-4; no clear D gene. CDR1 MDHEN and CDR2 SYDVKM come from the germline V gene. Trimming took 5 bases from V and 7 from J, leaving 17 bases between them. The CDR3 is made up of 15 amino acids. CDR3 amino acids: CASSPGLGIGEKLFF. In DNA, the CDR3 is TGTGCCAGCAGTCCCGGACTGGGCATCGGTGAAAAACTGTTTTTT.

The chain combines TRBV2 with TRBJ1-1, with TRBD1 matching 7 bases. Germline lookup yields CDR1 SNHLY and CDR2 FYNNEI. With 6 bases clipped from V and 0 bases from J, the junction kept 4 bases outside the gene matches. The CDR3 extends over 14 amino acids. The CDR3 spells CASRLDRLNTEAFF. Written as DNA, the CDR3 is TGTGCCAGCAGGTTGGACAGGTTGAACACTGAAGCTTTCTTT.

The chain's CDR3 is CASSGQAGYTANTEAFF. In DNA form, the CDR3 reads TGCGCCAGCAGCGGACAGGCTGGCTATACCGCGAACACTGAAGCTTTCTTT. The rearrangement joins TRBV5-1 to TRBJ1-1, with 7 bases aligning to TRBD1. CDR1 is SGHRS, CDR2 YFSETQ, per germline. After removal of 4 bases from V and 1 base from J, the junction contained 13 bases not matched to a gene. The CDR3 covers 17 residues.

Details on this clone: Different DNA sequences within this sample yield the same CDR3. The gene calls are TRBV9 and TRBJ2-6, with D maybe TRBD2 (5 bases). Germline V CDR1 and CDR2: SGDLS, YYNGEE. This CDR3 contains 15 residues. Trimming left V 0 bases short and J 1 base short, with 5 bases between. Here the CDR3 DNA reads TGTGCCAGCAGCGTAGGAGGGTCTGGGGCCAACGTCCTGACTTTC. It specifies CASSVGGSGANVLTF.

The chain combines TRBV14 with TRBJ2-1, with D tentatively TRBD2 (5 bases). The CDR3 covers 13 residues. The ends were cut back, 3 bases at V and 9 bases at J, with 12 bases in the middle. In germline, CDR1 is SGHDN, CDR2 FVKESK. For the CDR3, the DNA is TGTGCCAGCAGCCAGAGTACTAGGTCTGAGCAGTTCTTC. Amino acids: CASSQSTRSEQFF. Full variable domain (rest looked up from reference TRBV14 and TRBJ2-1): EAGVTQFPSHSVIEKGQTVTLRCDPISGHDNLYWYRRVMGKEIKFLLHFVKESKQDESGMPNNRFLAERTGGTYSTLKVQPAELEDSGVYFCASSQSTRSEQFFGPGTRLTVL.

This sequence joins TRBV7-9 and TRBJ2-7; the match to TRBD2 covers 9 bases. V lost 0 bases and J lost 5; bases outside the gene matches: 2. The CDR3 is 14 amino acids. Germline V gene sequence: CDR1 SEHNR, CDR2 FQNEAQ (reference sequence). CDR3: CASSLAAGGNEQYF. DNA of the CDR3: TGTGCCAGCAGCTTAGCGGCGGGGGGGAACGAGCAGTACTTC.

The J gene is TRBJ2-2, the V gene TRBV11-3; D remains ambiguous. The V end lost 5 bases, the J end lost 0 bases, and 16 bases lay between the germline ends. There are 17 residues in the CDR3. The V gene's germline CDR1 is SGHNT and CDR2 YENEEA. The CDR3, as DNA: TGTGCCAGCAGCCCCGTAGCCCCCCGTCCGAACACCGGGGAGCTGTTTTTT. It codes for CASSPVAPRPNTGELFF.

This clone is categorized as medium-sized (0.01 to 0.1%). This chain's CDR3 is CASSSRGEDLGVLTF. The CDR3, as DNA: TGTGCCAGCAGCTCCCGGGGGGAGGATCTTGGCGTCCTGACTTTC. This chain connects TRBV28 to TRBJ2-6; 7 positions agree with TRBD2. Trimming took 6 bases from V and 12 from J; bases not matched to a gene: 14. The CDR3 runs to 15 residues. CDR1 MDHEN and CDR2 SYDVKM come from the germline V gene. Supplemented by reference TRBV28 and TRBJ2-6, the full variable domain reads DVKVTQSSRYLVKRTGEKVFLECVQDMDHENMFWYRQDPGLGLRLIYFSYDVKMKEKGDIPEGYSVSREKKERFSLILESASTNQTSMYLCASSSRGEDLGVLTFGAGSRLTVL.

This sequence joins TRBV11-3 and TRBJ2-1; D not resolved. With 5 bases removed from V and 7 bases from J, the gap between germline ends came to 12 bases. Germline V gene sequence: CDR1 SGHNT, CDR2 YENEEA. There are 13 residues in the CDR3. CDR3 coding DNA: TGTGCCAGCAGCACACCTCCACGAAATGAGCAGTTCTTC. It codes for CASSTPPRNEQFF.

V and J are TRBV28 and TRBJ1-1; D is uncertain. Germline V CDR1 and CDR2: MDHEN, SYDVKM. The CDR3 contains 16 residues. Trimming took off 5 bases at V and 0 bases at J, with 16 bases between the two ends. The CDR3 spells CASSPDEAVMNTEAFF. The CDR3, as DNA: TGTGCCAGCAGTCCCGATGAAGCCGTCATGAACACTGAAGCTTTCTTT.

The CDR3 spells CASRTGLAGRNTGELFF. The CDR3 DNA is TGTGCCAGCAGGACGGGACTAGCGGGACGGAACACCGGGGAGCTGTTTTTT. The chain joins TRBV5-6 to TRBJ2-2; 13 positions match TRBD2. The CDR3 has 17 residues. V was pared by 5 bases and J by 1 base, with 5 bases of the junction left unmatched. The germline V gene has CDR1 SGHDT and CDR2 YYEEEE.

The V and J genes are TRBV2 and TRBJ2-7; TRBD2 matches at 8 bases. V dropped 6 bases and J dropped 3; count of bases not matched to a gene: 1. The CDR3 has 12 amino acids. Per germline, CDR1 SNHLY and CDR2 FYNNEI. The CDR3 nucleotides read TGTGCCAGCAGCGGGACTAGCTACGAGCAGTACTTC. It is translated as CASSGTSYEQYF.

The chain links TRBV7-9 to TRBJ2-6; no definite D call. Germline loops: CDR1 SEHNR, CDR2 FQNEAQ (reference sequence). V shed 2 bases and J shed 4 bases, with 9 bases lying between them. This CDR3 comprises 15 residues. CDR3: CASSLQEAGANVLTF. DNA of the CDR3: TGTGCCAGCAGCTTACAAGAGGCCGGGGCCAACGTCCTGACTTTC.

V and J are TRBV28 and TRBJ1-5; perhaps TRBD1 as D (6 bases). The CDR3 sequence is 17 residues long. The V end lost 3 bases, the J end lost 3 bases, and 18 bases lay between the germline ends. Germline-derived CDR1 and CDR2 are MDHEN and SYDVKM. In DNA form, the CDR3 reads TGTGCCAGCAGTTTCACCACTCAGGGGAGCCCCAATCAGCCCCAGCATTTT. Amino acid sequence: CASSFTTQGSPNQPQHF.

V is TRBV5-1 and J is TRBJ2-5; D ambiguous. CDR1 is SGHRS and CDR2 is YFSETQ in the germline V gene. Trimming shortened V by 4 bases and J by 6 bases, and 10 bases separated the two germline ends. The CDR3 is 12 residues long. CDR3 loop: CASSMDGQTQYF. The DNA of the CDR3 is TGCGCCAGCAGCATGGATGGGCAGACCCAGTACTTC.